This T cell receptor beta chain was observed in a study of TIL therapy for anti-PD-1-resistant metastatic lung cancer (dated by TCRdb to 2020 to 2022). Study-level background: Enrolled patients had a median age of around 56 years (range about 38-85) and a median tumor PD-L1 proportion score of approximately 6.6%. A median non-synonymous tumor mutation burden of approximately 1.5 mutations per megabase was determined across the cohort by whole-exome sequencing. The cohort was predominantly lung adenocarcinoma, with four EGFR-mutant and two ALK-rearranged tumors, and half of patients were current or former smokers. Clonotypes were tracked across tumor, expanded TIL product and serial blood samples by T cell receptor beta sequencing of tumor and peripheral blood.

The sample's time point label, in plain terms: pre-treatment sample, taken before nivolumab and TIL therapy. The baseline tumor samples, taken from the same resection that was used to grow TIL, were excised metastases, most often pleural nodules or supraclavicular lymph nodes. Tumors were collected before any PD-1/PD-L1 blockade, after which patients were given nivolumab, and patients who progressed were given lymphodepletion, an infusion of expanded TIL and IL-2. A phase I trial run at two centers enrolled adults with stage 4 NSCLC between October 2017 and 2020. The samples were drawn from an open-label, single-arm phase I trial testing tumor-infiltrating lymphocyte therapy combined with nivolumab in advanced non-small cell lung cancer. For each resected tumor, portions were snap-frozen in liquid nitrogen and kept at -80 degrees C. Tumor regions of interest were selected on H&E sections using laser-capture macrodissection, ground into roughly 15 mg aliquots, and extracted using Qiagen Allprep kits.

For this clone: Its cognate antigen has yet to be identified. The input lacks base qualities; no much larger clone sits a single base away.

The immunoSEQ v3 hsTCRB kit was used to amplify TCR beta CDR3 regions from genomic DNA through bias-controlled multiplex PCR. The TCR libraries were sequenced on an Illumina NextSeq 500 to roughly 1.8 million read pairs for survey level or about 5-6 million read pairs for deep level. The authors' analysis ran thus. V, D and J genes were assigned, non-productive sequences were removed, and clonality was reported by immunoSEQ Analyzer software. Repertoires of infused TIL and blood were compared using productive Simpson clonality and the Morisita overlap index of productive TRB rearrangements. In its TCRdb copy, this immuneACCESS table keeps in-frame sequences only and misses some clones. Where compared with another copy, unresolved V genes explain less than half of these, and the others have no known cause. D and trimming come from the DNA, and the V and J calls and clone size come from that table. This sample comprises tens of thousands of clones, approximately 70% of them detected only once. The leading ten clones occupy less than 6.5% of the sample.

Its CDR3 holds 15 amino acids, cysteine through phenylalanine. The DNA shown is the 45-base CDR3, in frame from base 1. V is cut by 11 bases and J by 9 bases, and the space between the germline ends is 23 bases. As encoded in the germline V gene, CDR1 is SNHLY while CDR2 is FYNNEI. Results and caveats for the whole study, not just this receptor: Higher clonality and lower diversity were observed in expanded TIL cultures than in baseline intratumoral T cells (median clonality approximately 6% vs 31%, p < 0.0001). The cohort was highly selected, with more treatment-naive, never-smoker and oncogene-addicted patients than typical, limiting generalizability. The study protocol defined all tumor marker inferences as exploratory. Clonal turnover during TIL culture was high, and many clones enriched in the product were not detected in the baseline tumor, suggesting clonal contraction instead of faithful expansion.

Recombination connected TRBV2 to TRBJ1-6, with TRBD1 tentatively as D gene (5 bases match). Sequences were derived from tumor tissue, sampled at baseline. The sequence came from a person aged 25 to 85 with non-small cell lung cancer. The CDR3: CAARTGNTMSSPLHF. The DNA sequence follows: TGTGCCGCACGAACAGGCAATACAATGAGTTCACCCCTCCACTTT. The reference TRBV2 and TRBJ1-6 proteins fill in what lies around the CDR3, so the full variable domain reads EPEVTQTPSHQVTQMGQEVILRCVPISNHLYFYWYRQILGQKVEFLVSFYNNEISEKSEIFDDQFSVERPDGSNFTLKIRSTKLEDSAMYFCAARTGNTMSSPLHFGNGTRLTVT.